This T cell receptor beta chain was identified in a study of blood T cell repertoires in COVID-19. Authors' analysis steps: It was from reference gene primer amplification that nucleated cell counts were estimated. TCRdb's table, derived via immunoSEQ multiplex PCR, lists solely in-frame clones and lacks some. The V and J calls and the clone size are those of that table, but D and trimming were determined from the DNA. The sample contains some 130,000 clones, approximately 86% of which appear only once. V shed 1 base and J shed 0 bases, with 13 bases lying between them. Germline V gives CDR1 MNHEY, CDR2 SVGAGI. The CDR3 covers 16 residues. Two negative PCRs, clearance, or symptom resolution were required of recovered Cohort 3 donors.

This chain uses TRBV6-5 with TRBJ2-7; D gene ambiguous. The TCR sequence derives from a woman aged 45-60 years who had recovered from COVID-19. Material for sequencing was PBMCs or T cells enriched from blood (not recorded which). CDR3 sequence reads: CASSYYLGSDSYEQYF. Written as DNA, the CDR3 is TGTGCCAGCAGTTACTATCTCGGGTCCGACTCCTACGAGCAGTACTTC.